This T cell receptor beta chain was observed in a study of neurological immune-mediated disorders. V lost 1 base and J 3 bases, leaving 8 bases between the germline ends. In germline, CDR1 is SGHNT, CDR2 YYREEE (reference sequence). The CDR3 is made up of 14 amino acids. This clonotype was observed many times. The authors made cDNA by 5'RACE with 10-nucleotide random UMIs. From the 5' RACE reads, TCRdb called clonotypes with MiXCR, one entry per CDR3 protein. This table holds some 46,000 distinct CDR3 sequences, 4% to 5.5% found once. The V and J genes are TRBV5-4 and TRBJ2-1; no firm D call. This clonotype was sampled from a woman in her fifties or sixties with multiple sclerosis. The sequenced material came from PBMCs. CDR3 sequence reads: CASSLLVGYNEQFF. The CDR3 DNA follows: TGTGCCAGCAGCTTGCTGGTGGGCTACAATGAGCAGTTCTTC.